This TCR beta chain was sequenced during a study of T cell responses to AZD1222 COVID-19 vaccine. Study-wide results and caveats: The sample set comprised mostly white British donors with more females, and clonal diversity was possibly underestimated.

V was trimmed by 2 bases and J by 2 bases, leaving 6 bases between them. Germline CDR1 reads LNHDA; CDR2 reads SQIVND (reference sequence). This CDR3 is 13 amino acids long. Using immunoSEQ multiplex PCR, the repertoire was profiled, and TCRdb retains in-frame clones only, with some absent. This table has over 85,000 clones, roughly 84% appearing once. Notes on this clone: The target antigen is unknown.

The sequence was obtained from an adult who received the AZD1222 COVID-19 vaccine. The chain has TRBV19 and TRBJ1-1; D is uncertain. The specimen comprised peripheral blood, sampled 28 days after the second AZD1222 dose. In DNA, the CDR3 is TGTGCCAGTAGTATATCAGCAAACACTGAAGCTTTCTTT. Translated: CASSISANTEAFF. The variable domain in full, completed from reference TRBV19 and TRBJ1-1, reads DGGITQSPKYLFRKEGQNVTLSCEQNLNHDAMYWYRQDPGQGLRLIYYSQIVNDFQKGDIAEGYSVSREKKESFPLTVTSAQKNPTAFYLCASSISANTEAFFGQGTRLTVV.